The next 16 T cell receptor beta chains were all read from a single sample in a study of control samples from healthy donors and cancer patients. Sequenced by immunoSEQ multiplex PCR; TCRdb stores in-frame clones only, minus some. The sample has roughly 88,000 clones, around 92% seen once; the top ten hold 17%. The sample comprised blood. The receptors were sampled from a man aged 50 to 60 in good health.

This chain uses TRBV2 with TRBJ1-6; 7 bases align to TRBD1. From germline, CDR1 is SNHLY and CDR2 FYNNEI. V lost 4 bases and J lost 6; bases outside the gene matches: 3. The length of the CDR3 is 14 residues. The CDR3 region has the DNA TGTGCCAGCAGTGCACGACAGGGTAATTCACCCCTCCACTTT. It encodes CASSARQGNSPLHF.

The CDR3 region is CAWSVGRGIDEQYF. In DNA, the CDR3 is TGTGCCTGGAGTGTAGGGCGGGGAATCGACGAGCAGTACTTC. V and J are TRBV30 and TRBJ2-7; maybe TRBD2 (6 bases). Germline CDR1 is GTSNPN and CDR2 is SVGIG (reference sequence). This CDR3 has 14 residues. V dropped 0 bases and J dropped 5 bases, with 14 bases sitting between them.

The rearrangement joins TRBV2 to TRBJ1-6, with D possibly TRBD1 on 6 matching bases. The germline V gene encodes CDR1 SNHLY and CDR2 FYNNEI. Trimming took 8 bases from V and 10 from J, leaving 18 bases between them. The CDR3 loop spans 14 amino acids. CDR3: CASVGQSSVSPLHF. The CDR3 DNA reads as TGTGCCAGCGTAGGACAGTCCAGCGTCTCACCCCTCCACTTT.

The CDR3 DNA follows: TGTGCCAGCAGACAGACAGTTCTGAATCAGCCCCAGCATTTT. Amino acid sequence: CASRQTVLNQPQHF. The rearrangement uses TRBV6-6 and TRBJ1-5, with D perhaps matching TRBD1 (5 bases). V shed 6 bases and J shed 4 bases, with 13 bases lying between them. The CDR3 loop spans 14 amino acids. In germline, CDR1 is MNHNY, CDR2 SVGAGI (reference sequence).

J is TRBJ2-1 and V is TRBV7-2; 8 positions agree with TRBD2. Germline CDR1 and CDR2: SGHTA and FQGNSA. This CDR3 region has 13 residues. J lost 1 base, V lost 8 bases, and 1 base had no gene match. The CDR3: CASVAGSYNEQFF. The CDR3 nucleotides are TGTGCCAGCGTAGCGGGATCCTACAATGAGCAGTTCTTC.

The V and J genes are TRBV5-1 and TRBJ1-6, with unresolved D. This CDR3 spans 15 amino acids. Trimming cost V 3 bases and J 9 bases, with 16 bases left between them. Germline V gives CDR1 SGHRS, CDR2 YFSETQ. The CDR3 nucleotides are TGCGCCAGCAGCTCGCACAGCAATAAGGCTTCACCCCTCCACTTT. Its translation: CASSSHSNKASPLHF. Together with reference TRBV5-1 and TRBJ1-6, the CDR3 gives the full variable domain: KAGVTQTPRYLIKTRGQQVTLSCSPISGHRSVSWYQQTPGQGLQFLFEYFSETQRNKGNFPGRFSGRQFSNSRSEMNVSTLELGDSALYLCASSSHSNKASPLHFGNGTRLTVT.

The rearrangement links TRBV5-1 to TRBJ1-3; possibly TRBD1 for D (5 bases). Trimming took off 3 bases at V and 6 bases at J, with 13 bases between the two ends. The germline gives CDR1 SGHRS, CDR2 YFSETQ. The CDR3 is 14 residues long. CDR3 residues: CASSSVGEANTIYF. The CDR3 coding sequence is TGCGCCAGCAGCTCCGTGGGGGAGGCAAACACCATATATTTT.

The chain combines TRBV11-2 with TRBJ1-6, with TRBD1 matching 9 bases. The trim removed 4 bases at V and 7 bases at J, leaving 11 bases unmatched. The CDR3 is 17 residues long. Germline values: CDR1 SGHAT, CDR2 FQNNGV. Here the CDR3 reads CASSSHMTGGSNSPLHF. Written as DNA, the CDR3 is TGTGCCAGCAGCTCTCATATGACAGGGGGTTCAAATTCACCCCTCCACTTT.

This clone appeared once. V gene TRBV6-2 or TRBV6-3 combines with J gene TRBJ1-2; D ambiguous. The CDR3 extends over 14 amino acids. Trimming took 0 bases from V and 3 from J, leaving 8 bases between them. CDR1 MNHEY and CDR2 SVGEGT come from the germline V gene. CDR3 DNA: TGTGCCAGCAGTTACTCGCCCGACCACTATGGCTACACCTTC. This codes for CASSYSPDHYGYTF.

This clone has a single count. This chain uses TRBV4-1 with TRBJ2-3, with D possibly matching TRBD1 (6 bases). V gave up 6 bases and J gave up 3 bases, with 19 bases separating them. In germline, CDR1 is MGHRA, CDR2 YSYEKL. The CDR3 is 16 amino acids. CDR3 sequence (DNA): TGCGCCAGCAGTTCCCCGGGACAAGGGATGACAGATACGCAGTATTTT. It is translated as CASSSPGQGMTDTQYF.

The rearrangement joins TRBV6-5 to TRBJ1-1; possibly TRBD1 for D (5 bases). V was shortened by 6 bases and J by 1 base, with 12 bases between the two germline ends. This CDR3 contains 14 residues. Germline V lookup: CDR1 MNHEY, CDR2 SVGAGI. The CDR3 DNA follows: TGTGCCAGCAGCCCACAGGCCCCGAACACTGAAGCTTTCTTT. The encoded protein is CASSPQAPNTEAFF.

The rearrangement uses TRBV3-1 (or the pseudogene TRBV3-2) and TRBJ1-1; no definite D call. The germline V gene encodes CDR1 LGHDT and CDR2 YNNKEL (reference sequence). The ends were cut back, 0 bases at V and 5 bases at J, with 10 bases in the middle. The CDR3 consists of 14 residues. CDR3 in DNA: TGTGCCAGCAGCCAAGAGGCAGGAGGTACTGAAGCTTTCTTT. Encoded protein: CASSQEAGGTEAFF.

The chain recombines TRBV3-1 (or the pseudogene TRBV3-2) with TRBJ2-7; D gene unclear. The V end lost 1 base, the J end lost 2 bases, and 15 bases lay between the germline ends. Germline V CDR1 and CDR2: LGHDT, YNNKEL (reference sequence). The length of the CDR3 is 16 residues. For the CDR3, the DNA is TGTGCCAGCAGCCAAGTGACCGCCGCTGGAACCTACGAGCAGTACTTC. It yields the protein CASSQVTAAGTYEQYF.

There are a few counts of this clone. V usage is TRBV3-1 (or the pseudogene TRBV3-2) and J usage is TRBJ1-5, with a weak D call TRBD1 (5 bases). V was shortened by 3 bases and J by 4 bases, with 13 bases between the two germline ends. The CDR3 is 15 amino acids. The germline V gene encodes CDR1 LGHDT and CDR2 YNNKEL (reference sequence). CDR3: CASSHSGPSNQPQHF. The CDR3 DNA is TGTGCCAGCAGCCACTCGGGACCCTCAAATCAGCCCCAGCATTTT.

V usage is TRBV21-1 and J usage is TRBJ1-1. TRBV21-1 is marked as a pseudogene. This CDR3 is built from 10 residues. CDR3 protein: CASQSSEAFF. CDR3 in DNA: TGTGCCAGCCAAAGCTCTGAAGCTTTCTTT.

The chain links TRBV5-1 to TRBJ1-6; 7 positions match TRBD1. With V trimmed by 4 bases and J by 9 bases, 16 bases remained unmatched. This CDR3 has 17 amino acids. Per germline, CDR1 SGHRS and CDR2 YFSETQ. The CDR3 here is CASSPLILTGEGSPLHF. CDR3 sequence (DNA): TGCGCCAGCAGCCCACTCATTCTCACAGGGGAGGGTTCACCCCTCCACTTT.